This is a list of T cell receptor beta chains from one sample in a study of blood T cell repertoires in COVID-19. Sequencing used immunoSEQ multiplex PCR; TCRdb keeps in-frame clones, though not all of them. Seen here are about 160,000 clones, about four fifths observed once, and the top ten hold approximately 9.9%. Material for sequencing was peripheral blood. All receptors derive from a man aged 55 to 70 with active or convalescent COVID-19. The CDR3 runs from the conserved cysteine through the conserved F or W. The order of the fields is CDR3 DNA, CDR3 protein, clone size, J gene, D gene, V gene. D genes are given only for firm matches. Size is stated for part of the rows, as once, few or many counts, or as a class when the clone is expanded.

DNA: TGCGCCAGCAGCCAGAGCGGACAGGGGGCTCCCTACGAGCAGTACTTC; CDR3: CASSQSGQGAPYEQYF; size: NA; J: TRBJ2-7; D: TRBD1; V: TRBV4-1
DNA: TGTGCCAGTAGTATAGATCTATCCGGGAGGGCGGTCTACAATGAGCAGTTCTTC; CDR3: CASSIDLSGRAVYNEQFF; size: NA; J: TRBJ2-1; D: TRBD2; V: TRBV19
DNA: TGTGCCAGTAGTATAGACCTGACTAGCGGGGGGAGAAATGAGCAGTTCTTC; CDR3: CASSIDLTSGGRNEQFF; size: NA; J: TRBJ2-1; D: TRBD2; V: TRBV19
DNA: TGTGCCAGCGGGGGCAGGGGATACGAGCAGTACTTC; CDR3: CASGGRGYEQYF; size: NA; J: TRBJ2-7; D: NA; V: TRBV27
DNA: TGCGCCAGCAGCGGACAGGGTCTGGAAAAACTGTTTTTT; CDR3: CASSGQGLEKLFF; size: NA; J: TRBJ1-4; D: TRBD1; V: TRBV5-1
DNA: TGCAGCGTCGTAACGGTGGTTACCGGGGCCAACGTCCTGACTTTC; CDR3: CSVVTVVTGANVLTF; size: NA; J: TRBJ2-6; D: NA; V: TRBV29-1
DNA: TGTGCCAGTAGTGACAGGGTTAAGACCCAGTACTTC; CDR3: CASSDRVKTQYF; size: few; J: TRBJ2-5; D: TRBD1; V: TRBV19
DNA: TGTGCCAGCAGCGACCACAGGGGACCCTACAATGAGCAGTTCTTC; CDR3: CASSDHRGPYNEQFF; size: NA; J: TRBJ2-1; D: TRBD1; V: TRBV7-2
DNA: TGTGCCAGCTCACCAACAGGGGATCGGTCAGATACGCAGTATTTT; CDR3: CASSPTGDRSDTQYF; size: NA; J: TRBJ2-3; D: TRBD1; V: TRBV18
DNA: TGTGCCAGCAGCTTTGGGGCTAATCGGAGGGCTGAAGCTTTCTTT; CDR3: CASSFGANRRAEAFF; size: NA; J: TRBJ1-1; D: NA; V: TRBV5-4
DNA: TGTGCCATCGGTGGGCAGTATACCTACGAGCAGTACTTC; CDR3: CAIGGQYTYEQYF; size: NA; J: TRBJ2-7; D: NA; V: TRBV10-3
DNA: TGTGCCAGCAGCTTAGGGCGGACAGGGGTGTCCTATAATTCACCCCTCCACTTT; CDR3: CASSLGRTGVSYNSPLHF; size: few; J: TRBJ1-6; D: TRBD1; V: TRBV7-8
DNA: TGTGCCAGCAGTTTTGGCGGGGCGTACCAAGAGACCCAGTACTTC; CDR3: CASSFGGAYQETQYF; size: many; J: TRBJ2-5; D: NA; V: TRBV27
DNA: TGTGCCAGCAGTTTAATTTCGGGGGTTGAGCAGTTCTTC; CDR3: CASSLISGVEQFF; size: NA; J: TRBJ2-1; D: NA; V: TRBV27
DNA: TGTGCCAGCAGCCCCGGTCCCGTGTGGGGGGTCGAGACCCAGTACTTC; CDR3: CASSPGPVWGVETQYF; size: NA; J: TRBJ2-5; D: NA; V: TRBV7-3
DNA: TGTGCCACCAGTGATATAGTGGCTAGCGGGAGACAGACCCAGTACTTC; CDR3: CATSDIVASGRQTQYF; size: NA; J: TRBJ2-5; D: TRBD2; V: TRBV24-1
DNA: TGTGCTAGCAGCTGGGACAGGGTTGAGACCCAGTACTTC; CDR3: CASSWDRVETQYF; size: NA; J: TRBJ2-5; D: TRBD1; V: TRBV7-7
DNA: TGTGCCAGCAGCCCAATGGGGCCAGGCAGGGTGCACACCGGGGAGCTGTTTTTT; CDR3: CASSPMGPGRVHTGELFF; size: NA; J: TRBJ2-2; D: NA; V: TRBV3-1/TRBV3-2
DNA: TGTGCCAGTAGTATAGATCCGACGGGAGGGCCGAGCACAGATACGCAGTATTTT; CDR3: CASSIDPTGGPSTDTQYF; size: few; J: TRBJ2-3; D: TRBD2; V: TRBV19
DNA: TGTGCCAGCAGTCCCACGCCCGCCAAACAGGGGGCTGACTATGGCTACACCTTC; CDR3: CASSPTPAKQGADYGYTF; size: NA; J: TRBJ1-2; D: TRBD1; V: TRBV6-6
DNA: TGTGCCAGCAGTGAACTAGGAGGGGGCTACACCTTC; CDR3: CASSELGGGYTF; size: NA; J: TRBJ1-2; D: NA; V: TRBV6-1
DNA: TGTGCCAGCAGTGAACTGAGGGATCAGCCCCAGCATTTT; CDR3: CASSELRDQPQHF; size: NA; J: TRBJ1-5; D: NA; V: TRBV2
DNA: TGTGCCAGCAGTCTAGCGGCTAGCGGGAGGGATACGCAGTATTTT; CDR3: CASSLAASGRDTQYF; size: NA; J: TRBJ2-3; D: TRBD2; V: TRBV6-5
DNA: TGTGCCAGCGCTAGCGGGGGGTACGGCACAGATACGCAGTATTTT; CDR3: CASASGGYGTDTQYF; size: NA; J: TRBJ2-3; D: TRBD2; V: TRBV7-9
DNA: TGTGCCAGCAGCCCTACTAGCGGGGGAAACACCGGGGAGCTGTTTTTT; CDR3: CASSPTSGGNTGELFF; size: NA; J: TRBJ2-2; D: TRBD2; V: TRBV11-1
DNA: TGTGCCAGCAGCGCGCGTGGGACAGGGGTTTATGGGACCCAGTACTTC; CDR3: CASSARGTGVYGTQYF; size: NA; J: TRBJ2-5; D: TRBD1; V: TRBV5-6
DNA: TGTGCCAGCAGCCCGACTAGCGTGGGAGATACGCAGTATTTT; CDR3: CASSPTSVGDTQYF; size: NA; J: TRBJ2-3; D: TRBD2; V: TRBV11-2
DNA: TGTGCCAGCAAAAGGGACAGAACTAACGAGCAGTACTTC; CDR3: CASKRDRTNEQYF; size: NA; J: TRBJ2-7; D: TRBD1; V: TRBV12-3/TRBV12-4
DNA: TGTGCCAGCAGCCACTACTTGGTTGGGCAGTTCTTC; CDR3: CASSHYLVGQFF; size: NA; J: TRBJ2-1; D: NA; V: TRBV3-1/TRBV3-2
DNA: TGTGCCAGCAGACTCCCCAGACAGGACACTGAAGCTTTCTTT; CDR3: CASRLPRQDTEAFF; size: NA; J: TRBJ1-1; D: NA; V: TRBV7-9
DNA: TGTGCCAGTAGTATCGGAGGAGTTAGCAATCAGCCCCAGCATTTT; CDR3: CASSIGGVSNQPQHF; size: once; J: TRBJ1-5; D: NA; V: TRBV19
DNA: TGTGCCAGCACCCCCGGGGACAGGGTGCAAGAGCAGTACTTC; CDR3: CASTPGDRVQEQYF; size: NA; J: TRBJ2-7; D: TRBD1; V: TRBV7-8
DNA: TGTGCCAGCAGCTTACAGGGGCTCCAGGAAAAACTGTTTTTT; CDR3: CASSLQGLQEKLFF; size: few; J: TRBJ1-4; D: TRBD1; V: TRBV5-6
DNA: TGTGCCAGCAGCAGCAGGGAAAGGGACACTGAAGCTTTCTTT; CDR3: CASSSRERDTEAFF; size: few; J: TRBJ1-1; D: NA; V: TRBV27
DNA: TGTGCCAGCAGCTCAGGGGACAGGGGAGGTGAAAAACTGTTTTTT; CDR3: CASSSGDRGGEKLFF; size: NA; J: TRBJ1-4; D: TRBD1; V: TRBV7-9
DNA: TGTGCCAGCAGCTTGGGTGGGAGGGTTTATGGCTACACCTTC; CDR3: CASSLGGRVYGYTF; size: NA; J: TRBJ1-2; D: NA; V: TRBV5-4
DNA: TGTGCCAGCAGCTTTTCCGGGGGAAATTCACCCCTCCACTTT; CDR3: CASSFSGGNSPLHF; size: NA; J: TRBJ1-6; D: NA; V: TRBV7-2